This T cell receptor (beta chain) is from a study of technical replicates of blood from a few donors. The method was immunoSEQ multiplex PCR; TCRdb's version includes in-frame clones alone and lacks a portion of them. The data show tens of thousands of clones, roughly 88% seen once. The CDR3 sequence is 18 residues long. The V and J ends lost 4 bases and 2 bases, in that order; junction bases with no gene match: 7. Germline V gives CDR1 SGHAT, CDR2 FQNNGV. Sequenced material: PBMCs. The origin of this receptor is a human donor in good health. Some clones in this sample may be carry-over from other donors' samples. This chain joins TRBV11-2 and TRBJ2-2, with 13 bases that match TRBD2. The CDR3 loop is CASSSDTSGRANTGELFF. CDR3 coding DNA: TGTGCCAGCAGCTCCGACACTAGCGGGAGGGCCAACACCGGGGAGCTGTTTTTT.